What follows are 20 T cell receptor beta chains derived from one specimen sequenced in a study of OX40 agonist ivuxolimab in advanced cancers. TCRdb keeps only in-frame clones here, not all; method: immunoSEQ multiplex PCR. The data contain over 75,000 clones, 92% of them seen just once; the ten biggest clones take up 0.95% to 1.2%. Sequences were derived from CD4+ or CD8+ T cells sorted from blood, sampled in a trial of the OX40 agonist ivuxolimab. These receptors all stem from an adult with an advanced solid tumor such as melanoma, head and neck, liver or kidney cancer.

This chain uses TRBV28 with TRBJ1-2; perhaps TRBD1 as D (5 bases). Trimming removed 5 bases from V and 6 bases from J, with 16 bases in between. Germline CDR1 reads MDHEN; CDR2 reads SYDVKM. The CDR3 runs to 14 residues. CDR3 sequence: CASSPSGGGDGYTF. The CDR3 DNA sequence: TGTGCCAGCAGTCCCTCCGGGGGAGGAGATGGCTACACCTTC.

The chain joins TRBV2 to TRBJ2-5; 16 positions agree with TRBD2. J gave up 2 bases and V 6 bases, and 6 bases lay outside the gene matches. The CDR3 spans 17 residues. Germline assignment: CDR1 SNHLY and CDR2 FYNNEI. For the CDR3, the DNA is TGTGCCAGCAGAAAGGAGGGACTAGCGGGAGGGCAAGAGACCCAGTACTTC. Translation: CASRKEGLAGGQETQYF.

The chain combines TRBV5-4 with TRBJ2-5; perhaps TRBD2 as D (6 bases). Per germline, CDR1 SGHNT and CDR2 YYREEE (reference sequence). Between the trimmed V and J ends, which lost 0 bases and 2 bases, there was a span of 17 bases. The CDR3 spans 17 residues. CDR3 coding DNA: TGTGCCAGCAGCTTGGTCTTTATGGGACTTATGCAAGAGACCCAGTACTTC. This gives the protein CASSLVFMGLMQETQYF. Supplemented by reference TRBV5-4 and TRBJ2-5, the full variable domain reads ETGVTQSPTHLIKTRGQQVTLRCSSQSGHNTVSWYQQALGQGPQFIFQYYREEENGRGNFPPRFSGLQFPNYSSELNVNALELDDSALYLCASSLVFMGLMQETQYFGPGTRLLVL.

The chain couples TRBV18 to TRBJ1-1; the D gene is possibly TRBD1 (6 bases). The CDR3 consists of 12 residues. Germline CDR1 KGHSH, CDR2 LQKENI. V lost 3 bases to trimming and J lost 8 bases, with 10 bases between them. CDR3 nucleotides: TGTGCCAGCTCACCCCGACAGGACGAAGCTTTCTTT. Protein product: CASSPRQDEAFF.

The genes are TRBV28 and TRBJ2-3, with 7 bases aligning to TRBD2. This CDR3 has 14 residues. From germline, CDR1 is MDHEN and CDR2 SYDVKM. J lost 4 bases, V lost 4 bases, and 5 bases had no gene match. This CDR3 is CASSSGGVADTQYF. The CDR3 DNA is TGTGCCAGCAGTTCGGGGGGAGTGGCAGATACGCAGTATTTT. The complete variable domain, with remaining parts taken from reference TRBV28 and TRBJ2-3, reads DVKVTQSSRYLVKRTGEKVFLECVQDMDHENMFWYRQDPGLGLRLIYFSYDVKMKEKGDIPEGYSVSREKKERFSLILESASTNQTSMYLCASSSGGVADTQYFGPGTRLTVL.

This clone was seen only once. The chain combines TRBV19 with TRBJ1-5; D is perhaps TRBD1 (5 bases). The germline V gene encodes CDR1 LNHDA and CDR2 SQIVND (reference sequence). V was trimmed by 3 bases and J by 7 bases, leaving 10 bases between them. The CDR3 length is 13 residues. The CDR3, as DNA: TGTGCCAGTAGTATGGAAGGGGTCCAGCCCCAGCATTTT. This sequence encodes CASSMEGVQPQHF.

This clone appeared a few times. This rearrangement joins TRBV29-1 to TRBJ1-1, with a tentative D call TRBD1 (5 bases). Trimming stripped 5 bases from V and 6 bases from J, with 13 bases between. Germline CDR1 is SQVTM and CDR2 is ANQGSEA. CDR3 size: 12 residues. In DNA form, the CDR3 reads TGCAGCGTTACGGACGGGGGTGCTGAAGCTTTCTTT. Its translation is CSVTDGGAEAFF.

The rearrangement joins TRBV6-1 to TRBJ2-1, with a possible D match to TRBD2 (5 bases). Germline-derived CDR1 and CDR2 are MNHNS and SASEGT. Trimming removed 3 bases from V and 4 bases from J, with 13 bases in between. The CDR3 totals 15 residues. CDR3 in DNA: TGTGCCAGCAGTGACACTAGTTACGTTTACAATGAGCAGTTCTTC. Translated: CASSDTSYVYNEQFF.

The V call is TRBV2, the J call TRBJ2-3; no firm D call. The CDR3 has 13 residues. Trimming cost V 6 bases and J 7 bases, with 14 bases left between them. Looked up from germline, CDR1 is SNHLY and CDR2 is FYNNEI. The CDR3 coding sequence is TGTGCCAGCAGACCAACACAAGAAAATACGCAGTATTTT. As protein: CASRPTQENTQYF.

CDR3 sequence reads: CASSLRGQSIYGYTF. CDR3 sequence (DNA): TGTGCCAGCAGTTTAAGGGGACAGTCCATCTATGGCTACACCTTC. The chain couples TRBV28 to TRBJ1-2; 7 bases are shared with TRBD1. The CDR3 is made up of 15 amino acids. Germline CDR1 reads MDHEN; CDR2 reads SYDVKM. Germline trimming cut 2 bases from V and 4 bases from J; bases unmatched to any gene: 7.

V and J are TRBV18 and TRBJ1-1; 7 nucleotides align to TRBD1. This CDR3 has 14 residues. CDR1 is KGHSH, CDR2 LQKENI, per germline. The V and J ends lost 7 bases and 3 bases, in that order; junction bases with no gene match: 8. In DNA, the CDR3 is TGTGCCAGCTACAGGGGAAGCTCTGACACTGAAGCTTTCTTT. Encoded protein: CASYRGSSDTEAFF.

This clone was seen just once. This chain links TRBV5-5 with TRBJ1-6; D remains ambiguous. Per the germline V gene, CDR1 is SGHKS and CDR2 is YYEKEE (reference sequence). The V and J ends lost 4 bases and 5 bases respectively, with 10 bases between them. The CDR3 contains 14 residues. DNA of the CDR3: TGTGCCAGCAGCACCGCGGGCAATAATTCACCCCTCCACTTT. Translation: CASSTAGNNSPLHF.

The rearrangement uses TRBV5-8 and TRBJ1-1, with 8 bases that match TRBD1. Trimming removed 6 bases from V and 1 base from J; junction bases left unmatched: 5. The CDR3 extends over 14 amino acids. CDR1 is SGHTS, CDR2 YDEGEE, per germline. CDR3 residues: CASIPRGRNTEAFF. CDR3 in DNA: TGTGCCAGCATTCCCAGGGGGCGGAACACTGAAGCTTTCTTT. The full variable domain, rest sourced from reference TRBV5-8 and TRBJ1-1, is EAGVTQSPTHLIKTRGQQATLRCSPISGHTSVYWYQQALGLGLQFLLWYDEGEERNRGNFPPRFSGRQFPNYSSELNVNALELEDSALYLCASIPRGRNTEAFFGQGTRLTVV.

The V and J genes are TRBV2 and TRBJ2-3; 8 bases map to TRBD1. The CDR3 runs 15 residues. In germline, CDR1 is SNHLY, CDR2 FYNNEI. Germline trimming cut 6 bases from V and 3 bases from J; bases unmatched to any gene: 8. The CDR3 nucleotides are TGTGCCAGCAGACAAGACAGGGGTCATACAGATACGCAGTATTTT. It is translated as CASRQDRGHTDTQYF.

The V call is TRBV5-1, the J call TRBJ2-2, with TRBD1 matching over 9 bases. This CDR3 has 15 amino acids. Germline CDR1 SGHRS, CDR2 YFSETQ. The V and J ends lost 6 bases and 2 bases, in that order; junction bases with no gene match: 5. CDR3: CASTGQGVNTGELFF. As DNA, the CDR3 is TGCGCCAGCACGGGACAGGGAGTCAACACCGGGGAGCTGTTTTTT.

This clone was seen more than once but under ten times. This rearrangement joins TRBV5-8 to TRBJ2-1; D remains unclear. This CDR3 comprises 17 residues. Germline V gene sequence: CDR1 SGHTS, CDR2 YDEGEE. Trimming left V 7 bases short and J 7 bases short, with 27 bases between. The CDR3 sequence: CASPSWGRVDKRNEQFF. The CDR3 nucleotides are TGTGCCAGCCCATCCTGGGGTCGGGTAGATAAACGGAATGAGCAGTTCTTC. Full variable domain (rest looked up from reference TRBV5-8 and TRBJ2-1): EAGVTQSPTHLIKTRGQQATLRCSPISGHTSVYWYQQALGLGLQFLLWYDEGEERNRGNFPPRFSGRQFPNYSSELNVNALELEDSALYLCASPSWGRVDKRNEQFFGPGTRLTVL.

The CDR3 reads CATGGSASTGAKNIQYF. CDR3 nucleotides: TGTGCCACCGGGGGCTCTGCCTCAACTGGGGCCAAAAACATTCAGTACTTC. V gene TRBV28 combines with J gene TRBJ2-4; the D gene could be TRBD1 or TRBD2 (6 bases each). V lost 10 bases, J lost 1 base, and 23 bases lay in between. The CDR3 extends over 17 amino acids. Looked up from germline, CDR1 is MDHEN and CDR2 is SYDVKM.

The chain is built from TRBV18 and TRBJ2-2; D unresolved. Germline V CDR1 and CDR2: KGHSH, LQKENI. V lost 2 bases to trimming and J lost 3 bases, with 7 bases between them. The CDR3 runs 14 residues. CDR3 protein: CASSPDSYTGELFF. In DNA form, the CDR3 reads TGTGCCAGCTCACCAGACTCCTACACCGGGGAGCTGTTTTTT.

This chain uses TRBV7-9 with TRBJ2-1; 7 bases are shared with TRBD1. Per germline, CDR1 SEHNR and CDR2 FQNEAQ (reference sequence). The junction had 8 bases not matched to a gene; V was cut back by 2 bases and J by 4 bases. CDR3 size: 16 residues. CDR3: CASSLLMGQLYNEQFF. CDR3 DNA sequence: TGTGCCAGCAGCTTATTGATGGGACAGCTTTACAATGAGCAGTTCTTC.

The CDR3 spells CASGVGQGPYEQYF. Written as DNA, the CDR3 is TGTGCCAGCGGCGTAGGACAGGGCCCCTACGAGCAGTACTTC. The chain joins TRBV2 to TRBJ2-7; 8 bases align to TRBD1. The junction had 8 bases not matched to a gene; V was cut back by 8 bases and J by 2 bases. Germline-derived CDR1 and CDR2 are SNHLY and FYNNEI. The CDR3 has 14 residues.